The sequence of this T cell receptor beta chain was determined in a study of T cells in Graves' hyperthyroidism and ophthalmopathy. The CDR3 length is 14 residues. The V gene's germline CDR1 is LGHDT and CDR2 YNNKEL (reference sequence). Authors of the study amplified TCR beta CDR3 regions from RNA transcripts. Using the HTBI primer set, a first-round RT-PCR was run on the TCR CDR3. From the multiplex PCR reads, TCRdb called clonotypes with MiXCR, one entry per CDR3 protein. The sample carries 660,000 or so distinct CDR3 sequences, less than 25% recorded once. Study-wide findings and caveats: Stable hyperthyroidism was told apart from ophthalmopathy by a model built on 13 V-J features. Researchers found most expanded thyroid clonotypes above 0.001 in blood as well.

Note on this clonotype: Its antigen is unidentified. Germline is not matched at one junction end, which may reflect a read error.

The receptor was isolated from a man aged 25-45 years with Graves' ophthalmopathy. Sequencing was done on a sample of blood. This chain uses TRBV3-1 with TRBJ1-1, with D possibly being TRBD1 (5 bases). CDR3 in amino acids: CASGQRQRNTEAFF. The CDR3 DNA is TGTGCCAGCGGCCAGCGACAGAGGAACACTGAAGCTTTCTTT. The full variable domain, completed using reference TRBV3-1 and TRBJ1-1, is DTAVSQTPKYLVTQMGNDKSIKCEQNLGHDTMYWYKQDSKKFLKIMFSYNNKELIINETVPNRFSPKSPDKAHLNLHINSLELGDSAVYFCASGQRQRNTEAFFGQGTRLTVV.